The 13 T cell receptor beta chains below come from one sample, sequenced in a study of blood T cell repertoires in COVID-19. Only in-frame clones appear in the TCRdb table, and some are missing; sequencing was by immunoSEQ multiplex PCR. The table shows 120,000 or so clones, with around four fifths occurring only once. The sequencing input was peripheral blood. All receptors derive from a human donor in a cohort sampled during active COVID-19.

This clone was observed a few times. The V and J genes are TRBV27 and TRBJ1-5, with D possibly being TRBD1 (6 bases). Trimming took off 2 bases at V and 5 bases at J, with 13 bases between the two ends. Per the germline V gene, CDR1 is MNHEY and CDR2 is SMNVEV (reference sequence). CDR3 length equals 15 residues. The CDR3 bases are TGTGCCAGCAGTTTAGACCGGGACACCGATCAGCCCCAGCATTTT. This codes for CASSLDRDTDQPQHF.

This chain connects TRBV30 to TRBJ1-4; possible D gene TRBD1, 6 bases. From germline, CDR1 is GTSNPN and CDR2 SVGIG (reference sequence). The CDR3 contains 16 residues. The V end was cut by 1 base, the J end by 7 bases, with 19 bases between. The CDR3 is CAWSGSSKRGFEKLFF. CDR3 coding DNA: TGTGCCTGGAGTGGAAGTTCGAAGAGGGGGTTTGAAAAACTGTTTTTT.

The chain combines TRBV5-1 with TRBJ2-5; TRBD2 matches 13 bases. The CDR3 is 15 residues long. With 4 bases clipped from V and 6 bases from J, the junction kept 6 bases outside the gene matches. Germline V gene data show CDR1 as SGHRS and CDR2 as YFSETQ. CDR3 sequence (DNA): TGCGCCAGCAGCCCCAGGACTAGCGGGAGTCAGACCCAGTACTTC. Protein sequence: CASSPRTSGSQTQYF.

This clone was found a few times. The rearrangement links TRBV5-5 to TRBJ2-3; the D is unclear. Trimming shortened V by 4 bases and J by 5 bases, and 8 bases separated the two germline ends. From germline, CDR1 is SGHKS and CDR2 YYEKEE (reference sequence). There are 12 residues in the CDR3. As DNA, the CDR3 is TGTGCCAGCAGCCCCCTCAGAGATACGCAGTATTTT. It encodes CASSPLRDTQYF.

This chain's CDR3 is CASSLLDNSYGYTF. The CDR3 DNA is TGCGCCAGCAGCTTGTTAGACAACTCCTATGGCTACACCTTC. The V gene is TRBV5-1, the J gene TRBJ1-2, with D unresolved. CDR1 is SGHRS and CDR2 is YFSETQ in the germline V gene. The CDR3 runs to 14 residues. Trimming left V 1 base short and J 4 bases short, with 11 bases between.

The chain employs TRBV7-2 and TRBJ2-1; 14 bases fit TRBD2. CDR1 is SGHTA and CDR2 is FQGNSA in the germline V gene. The CDR3 is 18 amino acids. After removal of 4 bases from V and 8 bases from J, the junction contained 13 bases not matched to a gene. The CDR3 DNA sequence: TGTGCCAGCAGCTCCCCGCCGGGGACTAGCGGGGGCTGGGATGAGCAGTTCTTC. It translates to CASSSPPGTSGGWDEQFF.

This chain uses TRBV6-1 with TRBJ1-2; D not resolved. Trimming stripped 2 bases from V and 5 bases from J, with 6 bases between. CDR1 is MNHNS, CDR2 SASEGT, per germline. The CDR3 contains 12 residues. CDR3 residues: CASSEWQYGYTF. The CDR3 DNA sequence: TGTGCCAGCAGTGAATGGCAATATGGCTACACCTTC.

The chain is built from TRBV7-2 and TRBJ2-3; TRBD1 matches 7 bases. Per the germline V gene, CDR1 is SGHTA and CDR2 is FQGNSA. The V and J ends lost 4 bases and 6 bases, in that order; junction bases with no gene match: 10. The CDR3 length is 15 residues. The CDR3 DNA is TGTGCCAGCAGCTACCCGGGACAGCCAGGGGATACGCAGTATTTT. It codes for CASSYPGQPGDTQYF.

This clone was seen a few times. This rearrangement joins TRBV11-3 to TRBJ2-1; D gene ambiguous. This CDR3 contains 12 residues. Per germline, CDR1 SGHNT and CDR2 YENEEA. Deletions cut 2 bases from V and 5 bases from J, with 4 bases between. The CDR3 DNA reads as TGTGCCAGCAGCTTACGGGACAATGAGCAGTTCTTC. Translating gives CASSLRDNEQFF.

The rearrangement links TRBV4-1 to TRBJ2-2, with D perhaps TRBD2 (5 bases). The V end lost 0 bases, the J end lost 4 bases, and 12 bases lay between the germline ends. The germline V gene has CDR1 MGHRA and CDR2 YSYEKL. The length of the CDR3 is 16 residues. The CDR3 here is CASSQDPGRSTGELFF. CDR3 DNA: TGCGCCAGCAGCCAAGACCCGGGAAGGAGCACCGGGGAGCTGTTTTTT.

The rearrangement uses TRBV6-6 and TRBJ1-2, with 8 bases matching TRBD1. The germline V gene encodes CDR1 MNHNY and CDR2 SVGAGI (reference sequence). The CDR3 is made up of 15 amino acids. After removal of 2 bases from V and 8 bases from J, the junction contained 10 bases not matched to a gene. In DNA, the CDR3 is TGTGCCAGCAGTTACAAAGGGACAGGTTTGTCGGGCTACACCTTC. It translates to CASSYKGTGLSGYTF.

The chain has TRBV21-1 and TRBJ2-2; the table's D call, TRBD2, was not checked against the DNA. TRBV21-1 is described as a pseudogene. This CDR3 contains 16 residues. The CDR3 nucleotides read TGTGCCAGCAGCAACTGGGGGGGCGTGGTCACCGGGGAGCTGTTTTTT. It codes for CASSNWGGVVTGELFF.

This chain joins TRBV19 and TRBJ2-1; unclear D gene. The CDR3 loop spans 11 amino acids. V gave up 6 bases and J gave up 6 bases, with 6 bases separating them. Germline CDR1 and CDR2: LNHDA and SQIVND (reference sequence). The CDR3 spells CASRYSNEQFF. The CDR3 bases are TGTGCCAGTAGGTACAGCAATGAGCAGTTCTTC.